This T cell receptor (beta chain) was sequenced for a study of a mutant IDH1 vaccine in newly diagnosed glioma. About the study: Patients' prior therapy spanned radiotherapy, temozolomide, or both; most underwent both.

Profiled with immunoSEQ multiplex PCR; TCRdb holds only in-frame clones, not every one. The sample consists of about 50,000 clones, 86% of them appearing once. Whole-study results and caveats: The occurrence of vaccine-induced immune responses was seen in 90% to 95% of patients.

The V gene's germline CDR1 is SGHRS and CDR2 YFSETQ. Unmatched junction bases numbered 2, after V lost 4 bases and J lost 0 bases. This CDR3 comprises 15 residues. Regarding time point: baseline, week 1 (first vaccination visit). Treatment reported: pre-vaccination baseline after standard-of-care therapy. New IDH1-mutant, ATRX-lost WHO grade 3 or 4 astrocytomas occurred in donors. In regard to this clone: Its antigen is unidentified.

The chain joins TRBV5-1 to TRBJ2-2, with 8 bases matching TRBD1. The clonotype originates from a man aged 40-50 years with glioma. The source was PBMCs, collected from a glioma patient treated with radiotherapy, temozolomide or both. CDR3 sequence reads: CASSETGANTGELFF. The CDR3 DNA sequence: TGCGCCAGCAGCGAGACAGGGGCGAACACCGGGGAGCTGTTTTTT.